These T cell receptor beta chains were read from a single sample in a study of identical twins. TCRdb re-analysed the 5' RACE reads in MiXCR, keeping a single row per CDR3 protein. Here the sample spans approximately 590,000 distinct CDR3 sequences, around 9.6% being singletons. Separately, the same data were catalogued under a study of yellow fever vaccine responses in identical twins.

Sequenced input: PBMCs. The source of these receptors is a woman aged 18 to 35 in good health. Each CDR3 is given with its conserved first and last residue. D genes are given only for firm matches. Size tells how often a clone was seen (once, few, many) or the class of an expanded clone, and some rows leave it out.

J gene	V gene	clone size	D gene	CDR3 protein	CDR3 DNA
TRBJ1-4	TRBV20-1	many	-	CSARKGANEGKLFF	TGCAGTGCTAGAAAAGGGGCCAATGAAGGGAAACTGTTTTTT
TRBJ1-2	TRBV12-3/TRBV12-4	many	-	CASSLDSGADGYTF	TGTGCCAGCAGTTTAGATTCTGGGGCGGATGGCTACACCTTC
TRBJ1-2	TRBV11-2	-	-	CASTDRPASSNYGYTF	TGTGCCAGCACCGATCGGCCGGCATCTTCTAACTATGGCTACACCTTC
TRBJ2-7	TRBV11-2	-	-	CASSLGWGSSDEQYF	TGTGCCAGCAGCTTAGGATGGGGGAGTTCCGACGAGCAGTACTTC
TRBJ2-3	TRBV27	many	-	CASRGWSVSTDTQYF	TGTGCCAGCAGGGGATGGTCGGTTAGCACAGATACGCAGTATTTT
TRBJ2-1	TRBV29-1	-	TRBD2	CSVGGLAAYNEQFF	TGCAGCGTTGGGGGACTAGCGGCGTACAATGAGCAGTTCTTC
TRBJ2-7	TRBV20-1	few	TRBD2	CSAQEGGRSYEQYF	TGCAGTGCCCAAGAAGGCGGGAGATCCTACGAGCAGTACTTC
TRBJ2-7	TRBV4-3	many	TRBD1	CASSQAGTESSYEQYF	TGCGCCAGCAGCCAAGCTGGGACAGAGAGCTCCTACGAGCAGTACTTC
TRBJ1-3	TRBV15	few	-	CATSRDLTGSGNTIYF	TGTGCCACCAGCAGAGACCTAACAGGGTCTGGAAACACCATATATTTT
TRBJ2-1	TRBV5-6	few	-	CASTKGLYNEQFF	TGTGCCAGCACAAAAGGCCTTTACAATGAGCAGTTCTTC
TRBJ2-2	TRBV20-1	few	TRBD2	CSAPPTSGGAAGELFF	TGCAGTGCTCCTCCGACTAGCGGGGGGGCGGCCGGGGAGCTGTTTTTT
TRBJ2-3	TRBV5-1	few	-	CASSLPTTRDTDTQYF	TGCGCCAGCAGCTTGCCTACCACTCGAGACACAGATACGCAGTATTTT
TRBJ2-1	TRBV7-9	many	TRBD2	CASSLPVAGGGNEQFF	TGTGCCAGCAGCTTACCTGTAGCGGGAGGAGGCAATGAGCAGTTCTTC
TRBJ2-1	TRBV15	-	TRBD1	CATSRDRASLGRYNEQFF	TGTGCCACCAGCAGGGACAGGGCCTCACTAGGCCGATACAATGAGCAGTTCTTC
TRBJ1-4	TRBV12-3/TRBV12-4	few	-	CASNIQGSGEKLFF	TGTGCCAGCAACATTCAGGGTTCGGGTGAAAAACTGTTTTTT
TRBJ2-5	TRBV7-7	-	-	CASSTWQRETQYF	TGTGCTAGCAGCACCTGGCAACGAGAGACCCAGTACTTC
TRBJ1-5	TRBV29-1	-	-	CSVGGYNQPQHF	TGCAGCGTGGGGGGATACAATCAGCCCCAGCATTTT
TRBJ2-7	TRBV3-1	-	-	CASSHRTVPYEQYF	TGTGCCAGCAGCCATAGGACGGTCCCCTACGAGCAGTACTTC
TRBJ2-3	TRBV7-8	few	-	CASSVRDGSTDTQYF	TGTGCCAGCAGCGTGCGGGACGGAAGCACAGATACGCAGTATTTT
TRBJ2-4	TRBV4-3	few	-	CASSPNSNAIQYF	TGCGCCAGCAGCCCGAACTCGAACGCCATTCAGTACTTC
TRBJ2-2	TRBV11-2	few	TRBD2	CASSSLADNTGELFF	TGTGCCAGCAGCTCGCTAGCGGACAACACCGGGGAGCTGTTTTTT
TRBJ2-2	TRBV29-1	many	-	CSVSGAPTGELFF	TGCAGCGTTAGCGGAGCGCCCACCGGGGAGCTGTTTTTT
TRBJ2-2	TRBV7-6	-	-	CASNDRWKNTGELFF	TGTGCCAGCAATGACAGGTGGAAGAACACCGGGGAGCTGTTTTTT
TRBJ2-1	TRBV12-3/TRBV12-4	many	TRBD2	CAITTAGTSGFNEQFF	TGTGCCATCACCACGGCCGGGACTAGCGGCTTCAATGAGCAGTTCTTC
TRBJ2-7	TRBV6-5	-	-	CASSYREGVRGPYEQYF	TGTGCCAGCAGTTATAGGGAAGGGGTTCGGGGCCCCTACGAGCAGTACTTC
TRBJ2-5	TRBV7-2	few	-	CASSRPIARGVPETQYF	TGTGCCAGCAGCCGACCTATCGCCAGGGGGGTCCCAGAGACCCAGTACTTC
TRBJ2-7	TRBV29-1	many	TRBD1	CSVGQGDYEQYF	TGCAGCGTTGGACAGGGGGACTACGAGCAGTACTTC
TRBJ2-7	TRBV20-1	many	-	CSARDLSIGEYEQYF	TGCAGTGCTAGAGATTTGAGCATAGGAGAATACGAGCAGTACTTC
TRBJ2-1	TRBV14	-	TRBD2	CASSHMTSGAYNEQFF	TGTGCCAGCAGCCACATGACTAGCGGGGCCTACAATGAGCAGTTCTTC
TRBJ2-1	TRBV29-1	-	-	CSVEDDGTQGPYNEQFF	TGCAGCGTTGAAGATGACGGGACTCAAGGTCCTTACAATGAGCAGTTCTTC
TRBJ2-1	TRBV25-1	many	-	CASSEWGGSNEQFF	TGTGCCAGCAGTGAATGGGGTGGGAGCAATGAGCAGTTCTTC
TRBJ2-7	TRBV12-3/TRBV12-4	many	-	CASSFIDEQYF	TGTGCCAGCAGTTTTATCGACGAGCAGTACTTC
TRBJ2-5	TRBV6-6	-	-	CASSSPTRQTQYF	TGTGCCAGCAGTTCCCCGACGAGGCAGACCCAGTACTTC
TRBJ1-6	TRBV9	few	-	CASSVEEFLWSPLHF	TGTGCCAGCAGCGTTGAAGAGTTTTTGTGGTCACCCCTCCACTTT
TRBJ2-7	TRBV7-4	-	TRBD2	CAGPMGLAGAENYEQYF	TGTGCCGGGCCTATGGGACTAGCGGGAGCGGAAAACTACGAGCAGTACTTC
TRBJ1-2	TRBV7-2	many	-	CASSLRAQTYGYTF	TGTGCCAGCAGCTTACGGGCGCAGACCTATGGCTACACCTTC
TRBJ1-1	TRBV7-2	-	-	CASSLAGSRKNTEAFF	TGTGCCAGCAGCTTAGCGGGTAGCAGGAAGAACACTGAAGCTTTCTTT
TRBJ2-1	TRBV2	many	TRBD2	CASYWTSGPYNEQFF	TGTGCCAGCTATTGGACTAGCGGGCCCTACAATGAGCAGTTCTTC
TRBJ1-5	TRBV20-1	few	-	CSAPGRTGSGVQPQHF	TGCAGTGCACCCGGCCGGACTGGGAGTGGGGTTCAGCCCCAGCATTTT
TRBJ2-1	TRBV7-2	-	-	CASREAGSNEQFF	TGTGCCAGCAGGGAGGCGGGTTCCAATGAGCAGTTCTTC